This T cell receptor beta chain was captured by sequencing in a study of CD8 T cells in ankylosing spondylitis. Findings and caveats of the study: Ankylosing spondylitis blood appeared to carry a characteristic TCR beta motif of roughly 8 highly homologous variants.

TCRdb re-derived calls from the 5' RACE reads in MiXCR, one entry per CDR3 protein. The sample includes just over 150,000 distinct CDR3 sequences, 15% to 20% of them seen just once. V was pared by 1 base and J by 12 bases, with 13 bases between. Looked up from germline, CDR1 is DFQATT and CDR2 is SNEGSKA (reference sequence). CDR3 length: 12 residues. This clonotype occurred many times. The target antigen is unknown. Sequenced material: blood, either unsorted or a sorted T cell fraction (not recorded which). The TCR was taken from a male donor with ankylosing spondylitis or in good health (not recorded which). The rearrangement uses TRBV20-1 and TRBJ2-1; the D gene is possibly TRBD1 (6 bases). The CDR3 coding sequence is TGCAGTGCTAGAGTTGCCCCCAGGGGGCAGTTCTTC. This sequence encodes CSARVAPRGQFF.